This TCR beta chain was retrieved from a study of T cells in Graves' hyperthyroidism and ophthalmopathy. Details on this clonotype: Its antigen is undetermined.

Those with hyperthyroidism were 18 to 65 years old, newly diagnosed, and ill for under 2 months. Diagnoses were made from clinical symptoms, serum measures (thyroxine and TRAb), thyroid ultrasound and orbital computed tomography. Study findings and constraints: Ophthalmopathy was predicted by the model a median of approximately 6 months ahead of onset.

It was RNA transcripts that yielded the amplified TCR beta CDR3 regions. With the HTBI primer set, the TCR CDR3 went through a first round of RT-PCR. From the multiplex PCR reads, TCRdb called clonotypes with MiXCR, one entry per CDR3 protein. Of 400,000 to 600,000 distinct CDR3 sequences in the sample, around 21% were seen once. V dropped 5 bases and J dropped 3; count of bases not matched to a gene: 10. This CDR3 region has 15 residues. Germline CDR1 MNHNS, CDR2 SASEGT. The rearrangement uses TRBV6-1 and TRBJ2-7; the match to TRBD1 covers 7 bases. Sequenced material: blood. This clonotype originated in a man aged 18 to 30 with Graves' hyperthyroidism. For the CDR3, the DNA is TGTGCCAGCAGTCCGAGGACAGGCCGTTACTACGAGCAGTACTTC. Translated: CASSPRTGRYYEQYF.